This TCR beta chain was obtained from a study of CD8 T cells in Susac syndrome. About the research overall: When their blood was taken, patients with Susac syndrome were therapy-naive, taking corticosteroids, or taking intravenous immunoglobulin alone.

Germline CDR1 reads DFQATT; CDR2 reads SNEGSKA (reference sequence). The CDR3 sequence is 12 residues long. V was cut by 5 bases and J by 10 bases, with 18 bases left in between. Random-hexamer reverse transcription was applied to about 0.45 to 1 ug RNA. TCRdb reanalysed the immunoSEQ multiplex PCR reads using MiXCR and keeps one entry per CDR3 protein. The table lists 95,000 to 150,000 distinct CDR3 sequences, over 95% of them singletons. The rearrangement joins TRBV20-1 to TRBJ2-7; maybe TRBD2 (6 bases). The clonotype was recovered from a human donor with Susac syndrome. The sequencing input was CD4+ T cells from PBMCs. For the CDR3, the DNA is TGCAGTGCTGGCCCGGGGAGGTCAGACCAGTACTTC. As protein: CSAGPGRSDQYF.